This TCR beta chain originates from a study of immune evolution from preneoplasia to lung adenocarcinoma. V shed 6 bases and J shed 8 bases, with 13 bases lying between them. CDR3 length: 12 amino acids. Germline CDR1 reads MDHEN; CDR2 reads SYDVKM. Assay: immunoSEQ multiplex PCR; the TCRdb copy retains only in-frame clones and omits some. The table includes some 8,000 clones, over 60% detected once. The chain combines TRBV28 with TRBJ1-2, with D unresolved. The sequencing input was FFPE lung adenocarcinoma in situ tissue. The receptor comes from a donor aged 70 or older with lung adenocarcinoma. Some clones in this sample may be carry-over from other donors' samples. This CDR3 reads CASSTLSTGYTF. For the CDR3, the DNA is TGTGCCAGCAGCACCCTATCGACGGGCTACACCTTC.